These 10 T cell receptor beta chains were sequenced from one sample in a study of regulatory T cells in long-lasting Graves disease. Library construction for TCR beta used iRepertoire HTBI primers and Arm-PCR of CDR3 regions. TCRdb called the multiplex PCR reads again in MiXCR, with one record for every CDR3 protein. Of 400,000 to 550,000 distinct CDR3 sequences listed, roughly 17% are singletons. The sample's time point: newly diagnosed GD, antithyroid drugs for less than 3 months. There was RNA extracted from PBMCs, and the TCR library was made from it. These sequences were also reported in another study, on T cells in Graves' hyperthyroidism and ophthalmopathy.

The sample was peripheral blood mononuclear cells (PBMCs), taken at new diagnosis, from a patient treated with antithyroid drugs. The receptors were gathered from a woman aged 18-29 years with Graves disease.

This chain links TRBV10-3 with TRBJ1-2; D is possibly TRBD1 (6 bases). CDR3 length: 13 amino acids. Trimming left V 4 bases short and J 8 bases short, with 14 bases between. Germline values: CDR1 ENHRY, CDR2 SYGVKD. CDR3 coding DNA: TGTGCCATCAGTGGGGGGCTTTCGCTCGGCTACACCTTC. Translation: CAISGGLSLGYTF.

This clonotype was seen many times. V gene TRBV28 combines with J gene TRBJ2-1; 9 nucleotides agree with TRBD2. Germline CDR1 and CDR2: MDHEN and SYDVKM. This CDR3 spans 16 amino acids. The ends lost 4 bases at V and 0 bases at J; junction bases unmatched: 4. CDR3 amino acids: CASSSHSGGSYNEQFF. The CDR3 nucleotides read TGTGCCAGCAGTTCCCATAGCGGGGGCTCCTACAATGAGCAGTTCTTC.

In this sample, this clonotype turned up many times. The CDR3 loop is CSVDGSGPEFSYNEQFF. CDR3 in DNA: TGCAGCGTTGACGGGTCCGGCCCCGAATTCTCCTACAATGAGCAGTTCTTC. The rearrangement joins TRBV29-1 to TRBJ2-1; D remains ambiguous. The V and J ends lost 3 bases and 0 bases respectively, with 18 bases between them. The V gene's germline CDR1 is SQVTM and CDR2 ANQGSEA. This CDR3 is 17 amino acids long.

This clonotype has only one observation. V usage is TRBV5-1 and J usage is TRBJ2-7; 10 bases align to TRBD2. CDR1 and CDR2 from the germline V gene are SGHRS and YFSETQ. CDR3 length: 15 residues. V shed 0 bases, J shed 7 bases, and the junction held 7 bases outside the gene matches. In DNA, the CDR3 is TGCGCCAGCAGCTTGGCTAGCGGGAGAATTAGGGAGCAGTACTTC. This codes for CASSLASGRIREQYF.

This chain joins TRBV25-1 and TRBJ2-1; D is perhaps TRBD2 (5 bases). There are 16 residues in the CDR3. V was trimmed by 3 bases and J by 5 bases, leaving 17 bases between them. Germline CDR1 and CDR2: MGHDK and SYGVNS. The chain's CDR3 is CASSELSGRDDNEQFF. CDR3 in DNA: TGTGCCAGCAGTGAGCTGTCGGGGAGAGATGACAATGAGCAGTTCTTC.

This clonotype turned up a few times. The genes are TRBV27 and TRBJ2-7, with TRBD1 as a possible D gene (5 bases). The CDR3 length is 16 residues. V lost 6 bases and J 3 bases, leaving 21 bases between the germline ends. Germline CDR1 reads MNHEY; CDR2 reads SMNVEV (reference sequence). In DNA, the CDR3 is TGTGCCAGCAGGACCTCCGACAGTCTTTCTCTCTACGAGCAGTACTTC. Translation: CASRTSDSLSLYEQYF.

This clonotype has a handful of counts. The V and J genes are TRBV18 and TRBJ2-1; the D gene could be TRBD1 or TRBD2 (5 bases each). The V end lost 1 base, the J end lost 4 bases, and 11 bases lay between the germline ends. Germline V gives CDR1 KGHSH, CDR2 LQKENI. This CDR3 spans 15 amino acids. The CDR3, as DNA: TGTGCCAGCTCACCACTAGAGGGGCCTTACAATGAGCAGTTCTTC. Translating gives CASSPLEGPYNEQFF.

The CDR3 nucleotides read TGTGCCAGCAGTACCGTGACAGGGCGGTTAAGCAATCAGCCCCAGCATTTT. This sequence encodes CASSTVTGRLSNQPQHF. This chain joins TRBV6-1 and TRBJ1-5; 7 nucleotides agree with TRBD1. J lost 1 base, V lost 5 bases, and 11 bases had no gene match. Germline values: CDR1 MNHNS, CDR2 SASEGT. CDR3 size: 17 residues.

The chain is built from TRBV7-9 and TRBJ2-5; D may correspond to TRBD1 or TRBD2 (6 bases each). Germline-derived CDR1 and CDR2 are SEHNR and FQNEAQ (reference sequence). The CDR3 totals 17 residues. Trimming pared 2 bases from V and 4 bases from J, leaving 20 bases between. DNA for the CDR3: TGTGCCAGCAGCTTAAGGAGGGGGGCCCTGGGGATAGAGACCCAGTACTTC. As protein: CASSLRRGALGIETQYF.

The chain is built from TRBV7-3 and TRBJ2-2; weak D call: TRBD1 (5 bases). The CDR3 spans 15 residues. The V gene lost 2 bases and the J gene lost 6 bases, with 13 bases spanning the gap. Germline V gene sequence: CDR1 SGHTA, CDR2 FQGTGA. The CDR3 DNA is TGTGCCAGCAGCTTAGGGGCCGCCTTCGCCGGGGAGCTGTTTTTT. Translation gives CASSLGAAFAGELFF.